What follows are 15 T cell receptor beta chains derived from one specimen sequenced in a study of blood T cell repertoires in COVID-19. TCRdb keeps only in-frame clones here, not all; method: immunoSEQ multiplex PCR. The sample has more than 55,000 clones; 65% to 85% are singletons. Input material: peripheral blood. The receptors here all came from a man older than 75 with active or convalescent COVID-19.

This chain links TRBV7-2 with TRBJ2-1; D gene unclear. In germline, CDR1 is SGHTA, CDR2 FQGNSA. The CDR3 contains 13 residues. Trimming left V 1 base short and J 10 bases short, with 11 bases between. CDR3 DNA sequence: TGTGCCAGCAGCTTAGAGAAACTATTGGAGCAGTTCTTC. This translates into CASSLEKLLEQFF.

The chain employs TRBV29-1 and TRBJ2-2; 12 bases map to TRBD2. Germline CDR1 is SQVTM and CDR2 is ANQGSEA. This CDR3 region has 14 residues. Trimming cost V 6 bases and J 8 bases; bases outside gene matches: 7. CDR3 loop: CSVRTSGASGELFF. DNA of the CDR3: TGCAGCGTGCGGACTAGCGGGGCGTCAGGGGAGCTGTTTTTT.

CDR3 loop: CASSRDRGNTIYF. In DNA, the CDR3 is TGTGCCAGTAGTAGGGACAGAGGAAACACCATATATTTT. This rearrangement joins TRBV19 to TRBJ1-3, with 7 bases lining up with TRBD1. The CDR3 extends over 13 amino acids. Germline CDR1 reads LNHDA; CDR2 reads SQIVND (reference sequence). Trimming took 4 bases from V and 4 from J; bases not matched to a gene: 1.

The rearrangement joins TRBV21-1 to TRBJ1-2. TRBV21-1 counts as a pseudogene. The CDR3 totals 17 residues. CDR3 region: CASSKEEIKGVSYGYTF. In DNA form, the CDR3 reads TGTGCCAGCAGCAAAGAAGAGATAAAGGGAGTAAGCTATGGCTACACCTTC.

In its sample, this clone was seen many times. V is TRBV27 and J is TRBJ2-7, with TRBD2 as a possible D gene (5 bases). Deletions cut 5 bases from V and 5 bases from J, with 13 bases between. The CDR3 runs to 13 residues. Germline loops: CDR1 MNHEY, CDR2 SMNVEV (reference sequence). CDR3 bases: TGTGCCAGCAGTGCCTCGGACTTGAACGAGCAGTACTTC. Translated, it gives CASSASDLNEQYF.

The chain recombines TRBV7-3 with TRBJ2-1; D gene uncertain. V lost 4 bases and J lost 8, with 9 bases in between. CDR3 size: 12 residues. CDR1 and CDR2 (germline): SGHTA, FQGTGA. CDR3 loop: CASSSPPDEQFF. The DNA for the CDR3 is TGTGCCAGCAGCTCTCCTCCGGATGAGCAGTTCTTC.

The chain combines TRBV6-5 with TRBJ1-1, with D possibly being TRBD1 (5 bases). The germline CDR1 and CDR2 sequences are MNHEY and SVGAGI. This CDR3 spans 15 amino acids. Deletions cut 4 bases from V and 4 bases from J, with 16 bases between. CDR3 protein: CASSSPQQGSTEAFF. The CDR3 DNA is TGTGCCAGCAGTTCCCCCCAGCAGGGTAGCACTGAAGCTTTCTTT.

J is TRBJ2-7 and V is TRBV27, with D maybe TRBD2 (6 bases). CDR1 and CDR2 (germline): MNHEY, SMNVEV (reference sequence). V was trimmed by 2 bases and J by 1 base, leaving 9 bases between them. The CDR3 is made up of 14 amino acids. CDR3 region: CASSLAGHSYEQYF. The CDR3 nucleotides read TGTGCCAGCAGTTTAGCGGGGCATTCCTACGAGCAGTACTTC.

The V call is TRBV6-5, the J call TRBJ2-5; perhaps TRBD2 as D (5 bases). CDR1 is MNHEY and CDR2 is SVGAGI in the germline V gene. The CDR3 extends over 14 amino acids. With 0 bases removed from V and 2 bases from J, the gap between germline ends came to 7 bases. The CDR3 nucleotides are TGTGCCAGCAGTTACTCCCCGGGACAAGAGACCCAGTACTTC. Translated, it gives CASSYSPGQETQYF.

The CDR3 DNA is TGTGCCACCAGCAGAGAACAGGGCTATGGCTACACCTTC. It is translated as CATSREQGYGYTF. The chain uses TRBV15 and TRBJ1-2; D perhaps matches TRBD1 (6 bases). The germline CDR1 and CDR2 sequences are LNHNV and YYDKDF (reference sequence). The CDR3 covers 13 residues. Trimming stripped 0 bases from V and 4 bases from J, with 6 bases between. Complete variable domain (other parts from reference TRBV15 and TRBJ1-2): DAMVIQNPRYQVTQFGKPVTLSCSQTLNHNVMYWYQQKSSQAPKLLFHYYDKDFNNEADTPDNFQSRRPNTSFCFLDIRSPGLGDTAMYLCATSREQGYGYTFGSGTRLTVV.

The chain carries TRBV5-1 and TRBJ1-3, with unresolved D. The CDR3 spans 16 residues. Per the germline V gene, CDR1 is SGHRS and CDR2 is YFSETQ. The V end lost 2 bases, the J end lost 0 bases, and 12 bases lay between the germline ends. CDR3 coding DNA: TGCGCCAGCAGCTTCTCCTCGAGGAGCTCTGGAAACACCATATATTTT. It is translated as CASSFSSRSSGNTIYF.

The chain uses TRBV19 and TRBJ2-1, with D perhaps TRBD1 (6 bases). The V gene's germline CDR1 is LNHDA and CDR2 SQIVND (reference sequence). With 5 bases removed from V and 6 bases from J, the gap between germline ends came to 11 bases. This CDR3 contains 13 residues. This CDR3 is CASSATGTNEQFF. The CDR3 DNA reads TGTGCCAGTAGTGCCACAGGGACCAATGAGCAGTTCTTC.

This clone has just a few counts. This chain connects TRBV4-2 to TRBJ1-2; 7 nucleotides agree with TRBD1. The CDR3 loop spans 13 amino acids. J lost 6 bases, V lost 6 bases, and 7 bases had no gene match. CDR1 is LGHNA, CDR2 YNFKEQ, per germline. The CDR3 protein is CASSRQGSNGYTF. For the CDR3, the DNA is TGTGCCAGCAGTCGACAGGGTTCCAATGGCTACACCTTC.

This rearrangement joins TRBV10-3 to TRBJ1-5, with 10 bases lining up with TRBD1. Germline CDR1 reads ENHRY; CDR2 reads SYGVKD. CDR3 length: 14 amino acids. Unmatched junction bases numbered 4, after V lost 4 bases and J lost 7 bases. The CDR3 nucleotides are TGTGCCATCAGTGTGACAGGGGGCGGGCAGCCCCAGCATTTT. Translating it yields CAISVTGGGQPQHF.

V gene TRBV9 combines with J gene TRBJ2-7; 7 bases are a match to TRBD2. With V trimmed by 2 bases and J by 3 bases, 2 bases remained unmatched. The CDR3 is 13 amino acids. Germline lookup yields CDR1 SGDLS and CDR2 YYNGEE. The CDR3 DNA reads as TGTGCCAGCAGCGTCGGGGGGAGCTACGAGCAGTACTTC. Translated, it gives CASSVGGSYEQYF.